Presented here are 27 T cell receptor beta chains from one specimen sequenced in a study of human T cells and chemical hapten exposure. Time point noted: patch test 2, 6 weeks after DPC sensitization. Treatment described: therapeutic diphenylcyclopropenone sensitization with weekly scalp DPC. TCRdb re-derived calls from the RACE reads in MiXCR, one entry per CDR3 protein. There are tens of thousands of distinct CDR3 sequences in the sample; 8.5% occur only once, and around 3.3% lies in the top ten. The input for sequencing was whole blood, taken in connection with sensitization to the hapten diphenylcyclopropenone (DPC). These receptors came from a woman between 50 and 59 years old with alopecia areata. Some clones in this sample may be carry-over from other donors' samples.

This clonotype was counted at least ten times. This chain uses TRBV4-1 with TRBJ1-3; D not certain. V was cut by 1 base and J by 0 bases, with 10 bases left in between. The CDR3 contains 16 residues. Germline CDR1 reads MGHRA; CDR2 reads YSYEKL. The CDR3 DNA follows: TGCGCCAGCAGCCAAGTATTCCGACTCTCTGGAAACACCATATATTTT. Its protein product is CASSQVFRLSGNTIYF.

This clonotype has a handful of counts. This chain links TRBV12-3 or TRBV12-4 with TRBJ2-3; D is unclear. The CDR3 spans 15 residues. The V end lost 6 bases, the J end lost 2 bases, and 15 bases lay between the germline ends. The CDR3 sequence: CASSQDQLYTDTQYF. CDR3 DNA sequence: TGTGCCAGCAGCCAAGACCAGCTCTACACAGATACGCAGTATTTT.

This clonotype was counted ten times or more. V and J are TRBV11-2 and TRBJ2-7; D is undetermined. Trimming took 8 bases from V and 5 from J, leaving 16 bases between them. Germline V gene sequence: CDR1 SGHAT, CDR2 FQNNGV. This CDR3 has 13 residues. CDR3 nucleotide sequence: TGTGCCAGCCCCGTAAGGGTAACGAACGAGCAGTACTTC. Translating it yields CASPVRVTNEQYF.

This clonotype showed up just a few times. The chain combines TRBV5-4 with TRBJ1-2, with D tentatively TRBD1 (6 bases). Germline V gene sequence: CDR1 SGHNT, CDR2 YYREEE (reference sequence). This CDR3 region has 16 residues. Trimming took 0 bases from V and 4 from J, leaving 16 bases between them. The chain's CDR3 is CASSLEGTGPSYGYTF. CDR3 nucleotides: TGTGCCAGCAGCTTGGAGGGAACAGGGCCTAGCTATGGCTACACCTTC.

This clonotype was seen many times. V gene TRBV6-5 combines with J gene TRBJ2-7; a possible D gene is TRBD1 (6 bases). The V and J ends lost 7 bases and 5 bases respectively, with 12 bases between them. Germline CDR1 and CDR2: MNHEY and SVGAGI. The CDR3 covers 12 residues. CDR3 amino acids: CASKDRRNEQYF. The CDR3 bases are TGTGCCAGCAAAGACAGGAGAAACGAGCAGTACTTC.

The chain is built from TRBV25-1 and TRBJ2-3; D might be TRBD1 (5 bases). Trimming pared 6 bases from V and 1 base from J, leaving 8 bases between. Germline V CDR1 and CDR2: MGHDK, SYGVNS. The CDR3 loop spans 13 amino acids. The CDR3 reads CASRKTGTDTQYF. The CDR3 nucleotides are TGTGCCAGCAGAAAGACAGGCACAGATACGCAGTATTTT. Full variable domain (outside the CDR3, taken from reference TRBV25-1 and TRBJ2-3): EADIYQTPRYLVIGTGKKITLECSQTMGHDKMYWYQQDPGMELHLIHYSYGVNSTEKGDLSSESTVSRIRTEHFPLTLESARPSHTSQYLCASRKTGTDTQYFGPGTRLTVL.

This clonotype was detected only a few times. The rearrangement joins TRBV7-2 to TRBJ2-5; possibly TRBD1 for D (5 bases). Trimming took off 5 bases at V and 7 bases at J, with 8 bases between the two ends. Looked up from germline, CDR1 is SGHTA and CDR2 is FQGNSA. The CDR3 has 11 residues. CDR3 loop: CASSPQGTQYF. The CDR3 region has the DNA TGTGCCAGCAGCCCCCAGGGGACCCAGTACTTC.

This clonotype was observed at least ten times. The chain is built from TRBV5-6 and TRBJ1-4; a weak D match, TRBD1 (6 bases). Germline assignment: CDR1 SGHDT and CDR2 YYEEEE. With 3 bases removed from V and 0 bases from J, the gap between germline ends came to 12 bases. This CDR3 is 16 amino acids long. The CDR3 spells CASSSIQGATNEKLFF. CDR3 bases: TGTGCCAGCAGCTCCATACAGGGAGCAACTAATGAAAAACTGTTTTTT.

This clonotype came up many times. The chain has TRBV24-1 and TRBJ2-3; 7 bases fit TRBD2. The CDR3 has 16 amino acids. V was pared by 5 bases and J by 2 bases, with 9 bases of the junction left unmatched. Germline V lookup: CDR1 KGHDR, CDR2 SFDVKD. CDR3 sequence (DNA): TGTGCCACCAGTGGCGGGCTAGCGGAGACCACAGATACGCAGTATTTT. Translating gives CATSGGLAETTDTQYF.

The rearrangement joins TRBV12-3 or TRBV12-4 to TRBJ2-1; no firm D call. Trimming removed 2 bases from V and 0 bases from J, with 8 bases in between. This CDR3 has 15 residues. This chain's CDR3 is CASSLRVSSYNEQFF. Here the CDR3 DNA reads TGTGCCAGCAGTTTACGGGTGAGCTCCTACAATGAGCAGTTCTTC.

V is TRBV20-1 and J is TRBJ2-3; D unresolved. CDR1 and CDR2 (germline): DFQATT, SNEGSKA (reference sequence). Trimming took off 6 bases at V and 5 bases at J, with 9 bases between the two ends. The length of the CDR3 is 11 residues. This CDR3 is CSAAQQDTQYF. The DNA for the CDR3 is TGCAGTGCAGCCCAACAAGATACGCAGTATTTT.

The chain recombines TRBV20-1 with TRBJ2-7; perhaps TRBD1 as D (5 bases). Germline V gene lookup returns CDR1 DFQATT and CDR2 SNEGSKA (reference sequence). V was shortened by 0 bases and J by 1 base, with 10 bases between the two germline ends. The CDR3 is 14 amino acids. CDR3 sequence reads: CSARDVSGSYEQYF. In DNA, the CDR3 is TGCAGTGCTAGAGATGTATCAGGGTCCTACGAGCAGTACTTC.

Many counts were recorded for this clonotype. The chain has TRBV6-5 and TRBJ1-2; 10 bases match TRBD1. The CDR3 runs 15 residues. J was trimmed by 4 bases and V by 6 bases; bases with no gene match: 8. Germline-derived CDR1 and CDR2 are MNHEY and SVGAGI. This CDR3 reads CASRPGTGAFYGYTF. CDR3 bases: TGTGCCAGCAGGCCCGGGACAGGGGCTTTCTATGGCTACACCTTC.

The table lists this clonotype with a count of one. This could be a read error, since a much larger clone is one nucleotide away. V usage is TRBV7-8 and J usage is TRBJ1-1; 8 bases are shared with TRBD1. J gave up 3 bases and V 2 bases, and 2 bases lay outside the gene matches. Germline V gene data show CDR1 as SGHVS and CDR2 as FQNEAQ. This CDR3 has 14 amino acids. Here the CDR3 reads CASSLQGADTEAFF. The CDR3, as DNA: TGTGCCAGCAGCTTACAGGGGGCGGACACTGAAGCTTTCTTT.

The J gene is TRBJ2-3, the V gene TRBV6-2 or TRBV6-3; TRBD2 agrees at 7 bases. This CDR3 has 14 amino acids. Per the germline V gene, CDR1 is MNHEY and CDR2 is SVGEGT. With V trimmed by 6 bases and J by 3 bases, 6 bases remained unmatched. CDR3 sequence reads: CASSPGLFTDTQYF. CDR3 bases: TGTGCCAGCAGCCCGGGACTATTTACAGATACGCAGTATTTT.

This clonotype was counted at least ten times. The V and J genes are TRBV5-6 and TRBJ2-1; perhaps TRBD2 as D (6 bases). The CDR3 loop spans 12 amino acids. CDR1 and CDR2 (germline): SGHDT, YYEEEE. The V and J ends lost 3 bases and 9 bases respectively, with 10 bases between them. As DNA, the CDR3 is TGTGCCAGCAGCTCCACGGGGGTTGAGCAGTTCTTC. Protein product: CASSSTGVEQFF.

This clonotype was found many times. The chain uses TRBV12-3 or TRBV12-4 and TRBJ1-1; maybe TRBD1 (6 bases). Trimming removed 4 bases at V and 1 base at J, with 13 bases between. The CDR3 is made up of 15 amino acids. The CDR3 coding sequence is TGTGCCAGCAGTTCCGCAGGGGTCCCGAACACTGAAGCTTTCTTT. Protein product: CASSSAGVPNTEAFF.

This clonotype occurred many times. J is TRBJ1-5 and V is TRBV15, with D possibly being TRBD1 (5 bases). The V end lost 3 bases, the J end lost 1 base, and 13 bases lay between the germline ends. The CDR3 runs 16 residues. Germline CDR1 reads LNHNV; CDR2 reads YYDKDF (reference sequence). CDR3 residues: CATSRGPAQSNQPQHF. The CDR3 nucleotides are TGTGCCACCAGCAGGGGACCGGCCCAAAGCAATCAGCCCCAGCATTTT.

This clonotype was observed a few times. The chain employs TRBV9 and TRBJ2-2; D gene ambiguous. Per the germline V gene, CDR1 is SGDLS and CDR2 is YYNGEE. The V end lost 3 bases, the J end lost 6 bases, and 6 bases lay between the germline ends. CDR3 length: 12 residues. The CDR3 sequence: CASSEVPGELFF. CDR3 nucleotide sequence: TGTGCCAGCAGCGAAGTCCCCGGGGAGCTGTTTTTT.

This rearrangement joins TRBV7-2 to TRBJ2-3; D is undetermined. The CDR3 covers 15 residues. V was trimmed by 3 bases and J by 2 bases, leaving 12 bases between them. The germline gives CDR1 SGHTA, CDR2 FQGNSA. This CDR3 reads CASSFWAPTTDTQYF. Here the CDR3 DNA reads TGTGCCAGCAGCTTTTGGGCCCCAACCACAGATACGCAGTATTTT.

J is TRBJ1-2 and V is TRBV3-1; tentatively, D is TRBD1 (5 bases). The CDR3 consists of 15 residues. The germline V gene has CDR1 LGHDT and CDR2 YNNKEL (reference sequence). The ends were cut back, 4 bases at V and 8 bases at J, with 20 bases in the middle. The CDR3 DNA reads as TGTGCCAGCAGCCCGATGGGGCCAGCATCCGGGGGCTACACCTTC. As protein: CASSPMGPASGGYTF. The full variable domain, rest sourced from reference TRBV3-1 and TRBJ1-2, is DTAVSQTPKYLVTQMGNDKSIKCEQNLGHDTMYWYKQDSKKFLKIMFSYNNKELIINETVPNRFSPKSPDKAHLNLHINSLELGDSAVYFCASSPMGPASGGYTFGSGTRLTVV.

This sequence joins TRBV7-2 and TRBJ1-2; D possibly corresponds to TRBD1 (6 bases). CDR1 and CDR2 (germline): SGHTA, FQGNSA. Trimming left V 1 base short and J 0 bases short, with 9 bases between. The CDR3 length is 15 residues. The CDR3 loop is CASSLEPGANYGYTF. The CDR3 nucleotides are TGTGCCAGCAGCTTAGAACCAGGGGCTAACTATGGCTACACCTTC.

This clonotype was seen ten or more times. The rearrangement links TRBV7-2 to TRBJ1-2; D is ambiguous. The ends were cut back, 2 bases at V and 7 bases at J, with 11 bases in the middle. CDR3 length: 13 amino acids. Germline lookup yields CDR1 SGHTA and CDR2 FQGNSA. CDR3 amino acids: CASSLREVVGYTF. CDR3 coding DNA: TGTGCCAGCAGCTTAAGGGAAGTAGTTGGCTACACCTTC.

This clonotype was found a few times. The chain combines TRBV29-1 with TRBJ2-6; TRBD1 agrees at 7 bases. V trimming: 0 bases; J trimming: 0 bases; junction bases outside the gene matches: 5. The germline gives CDR1 SQVTM, CDR2 ANQGSEA. The CDR3 is made up of 17 amino acids. CDR3 region: CSVEDRDRDSGANVLTF. The DNA for the CDR3 is TGCAGCGTTGAAGACCGGGACAGAGACTCTGGGGCCAACGTCCTGACTTTC.

There are a few counts of this clonotype. The chain combines TRBV14 with TRBJ1-1; a weak D match, TRBD1 (5 bases). This CDR3 comprises 14 residues. Between the trimmed V and J ends, which lost 0 bases and 6 bases, there was a span of 11 bases. In germline, CDR1 is SGHDN, CDR2 FVKESK. The CDR3 spells CASSQDRAFAEAFF. The CDR3 DNA sequence: TGTGCCAGCAGCCAAGACAGGGCATTCGCTGAAGCTTTCTTT.

This clonotype occurred many times. The chain links TRBV5-5 to TRBJ1-1; D is perhaps TRBD1 (6 bases). The V and J ends lost 3 bases and 1 base respectively, with 10 bases between them. This CDR3 spans 14 amino acids. The germline V gene has CDR1 SGHKS and CDR2 YYEKEE (reference sequence). CDR3 nucleotides: TGTGCCAGCAGCTGGGGACATTCGAACACTGAAGCTTTCTTT. It is translated as CASSWGHSNTEAFF.

This clonotype was picked up many times. The chain uses TRBV12-3 or TRBV12-4 and TRBJ1-5; the D gene is possibly TRBD1 (5 bases). The CDR3 extends over 14 amino acids. V shed 6 bases and J shed 3 bases, with 12 bases lying between them. The DNA for the CDR3 is TGTGCCAGCAGCGGACAAAACTACAATCAGCCCCAGCATTTT. Translating gives CASSGQNYNQPQHF.